The 22 T cell receptor beta chains given below trace back to one sample, sequenced in a study of CD8 T cells in Susac syndrome. RNA was extracted with the RNeasy kit, and a quantity of about 0.5 to 1 ug was reverse transcribed using random hexamers. A single record per CDR3 protein comes from TCRdb applying MiXCR to the immunoSEQ multiplex PCR reads. The sample has roughly 150,000 distinct CDR3 sequences, approximately 95% seen once. The material sequenced was CD4+ T cells from PBMCs. These receptors came from a human donor with Susac syndrome.

The V call is TRBV4-2, the J call TRBJ2-3, with 8 bases matching TRBD2. Germline values: CDR1 LGHNA, CDR2 YNFKEQ. The V and J ends lost 4 bases and 2 bases, in that order; junction bases with no gene match: 2. The CDR3 contains 14 residues. CDR3 nucleotide sequence: TGTGCCAGCAGCCGAGCGGGGGTCACAGATACGCAGTATTTT. This translates into CASSRAGVTDTQYF.

The V gene is TRBV23-1, the J gene TRBJ2-2, with D possibly being TRBD2 (6 bases). TRBV23-1 falls under the ORF class, with uncertain function. The CDR3 runs to 17 residues. The ends were cut back, 0 bases at V and 5 bases at J, with 16 bases in the middle. The DNA of the CDR3 is TGCGCCAGCAGTCAATCGAGGGTCGGGAGAGCGACCGGGGAGCTGTTTTTT. This encodes CASSQSRVGRATGELFF.

The table lists this clonotype with a count of one. This chain uses TRBV7-9 with TRBJ2-3; TRBD2 matches at 9 bases. The CDR3 covers 17 residues. The ends lost 2 bases at V and 5 bases at J; junction bases unmatched: 11. Germline CDR1 SEHNR, CDR2 FQNEAQ (reference sequence). CDR3 in amino acids: CASSLTLAGGPGDTQYF. Written as DNA, the CDR3 is TGTGCCAGCAGCTTAACCCTTGCGGGAGGGCCGGGAGATACGCAGTATTTT.

The V call is TRBV4-1, the J call TRBJ1-6, with 7 bases identical to TRBD1. The V and J ends lost 3 bases and 5 bases, in that order; junction bases with no gene match: 4. Germline loops: CDR1 MGHRA, CDR2 YSYEKL. The length of the CDR3 is 15 residues. The CDR3 sequence: CASSQPGQNNSPLHF. CDR3 DNA: TGCGCCAGCAGCCAGCCGGGACAGAATAATTCACCCCTCCACTTT.

In DNA, the CDR3 is TGTGCCAGCAGCCAAGATCGGCTAGCTGTTCTGTTCTTC. Translating gives CASSQDRLAVLFF. The chain has TRBV3-1 and TRBJ2-1; tentatively, D is TRBD2 (5 bases). Germline values: CDR1 LGHDT, CDR2 YNNKEL (reference sequence). The CDR3 extends over 13 amino acids. V lost 0 bases to trimming and J lost 15 bases, with 15 bases between them.

V gene TRBV9 combines with J gene TRBJ2-3; no reliable D call. There are 14 residues in the CDR3. Germline V gene lookup returns CDR1 SGDLS and CDR2 YYNGEE. V was trimmed by 2 bases and J by 6 bases, leaving 13 bases between them. CDR3 bases: TGTGCCAGCAGCGTTGGGCCTGGACGGGATACGCAGTATTTT. It encodes CASSVGPGRDTQYF.

V usage is TRBV5-4 and J usage is TRBJ2-5; a possible D gene is TRBD1 (6 bases). The CDR3 covers 13 residues. Per the germline V gene, CDR1 is SGHNT and CDR2 is YYREEE (reference sequence). Between the trimmed V and J ends, which lost 4 bases and 5 bases, there was a span of 12 bases. DNA for the CDR3: TGTGCCAGCAGCACGGGACATGTGGAGACCCAGTACTTC. Its protein is CASSTGHVETQYF.

The chain combines TRBV6-2 or TRBV6-3 with TRBJ1-1; 7 nucleotides match TRBD1. Per germline, CDR1 MNHEY and CDR2 SVGEGT. CDR3 size: 13 residues. V gave up 4 bases and J gave up 1 base; unmatched junction bases: 0. As DNA, the CDR3 is TGTGCCAGCAGTTGGGACAGGAACACTGAAGCTTTCTTT. Amino acid sequence: CASSWDRNTEAFF.

The chain joins TRBV2 to TRBJ2-3; D may be TRBD2 (6 bases). Germline V gene sequence: CDR1 SNHLY, CDR2 FYNNEI. V lost 6 bases to trimming and J lost 7 bases, with 17 bases between them. The CDR3 totals 14 residues. For the CDR3, the DNA is TGTGCCAGCAGGCAACGGGACTCTCCCCATACGCAGTATTTT. The encoded protein is CASRQRDSPHTQYF. Supplemented by reference TRBV2 and TRBJ2-3, the full variable domain reads EPEVTQTPSHQVTQMGQEVILRCVPISNHLYFYWYRQILGQKVEFLVSFYNNEISEKSEIFDDQFSVERPDGSNFTLKIRSTKLEDSAMYFCASRQRDSPHTQYFGPGTRLTVL.

The chain couples TRBV20-1 to TRBJ2-7; no reliable D call. Germline V gives CDR1 DFQATT, CDR2 SNEGSKA (reference sequence). The CDR3 runs to 11 residues. Between the trimmed V and J ends, which lost 3 bases and 1 base, there was a span of 4 bases. The CDR3 DNA follows: TGCAGTGCTAGCGTATCCTACGAGCAGTACTTC. Its protein product is CSASVSYEQYF.

The rearrangement links TRBV20-1 to TRBJ2-6; D might be TRBD2 (5 bases). Germline CDR1 reads DFQATT; CDR2 reads SNEGSKA (reference sequence). The length of the CDR3 is 15 residues. The V end was cut by 0 bases, the J end by 4 bases, with 10 bases between. The CDR3 DNA follows: TGCAGTGCTAGAGAGCGAGGGCTAGGGGCCAACGTCCTGACTTTC. Protein sequence: CSARERGLGANVLTF.

The chain joins TRBV10-3 to TRBJ2-6, with unresolved D. This CDR3 comprises 14 residues. Germline assignment: CDR1 ENHRY and CDR2 SYGVKD. The germline V and J ends were trimmed by 8 bases and 1 base, with 9 bases remaining between them. DNA for the CDR3: TGTGCCATCGGCCTAAATTCTGGGGCCAACGTCCTGACTTTC. Translated: CAIGLNSGANVLTF.

The V call is TRBV4-1, the J call TRBJ1-6; the D gene is possibly TRBD1 (6 bases). Trimming cost V 1 base and J 9 bases, with 13 bases left between them. Germline V CDR1 and CDR2: MGHRA, YSYEKL. The CDR3 length is 15 residues. This CDR3 reads CASSQVARGGSPLHF. The CDR3 DNA follows: TGCGCCAGCAGCCAAGTCGCCAGGGGCGGTTCACCCCTCCACTTT.

V usage is TRBV5-1 and J usage is TRBJ2-7; D uncertain. Deletions cut 0 bases from V and 3 bases from J, with 7 bases between. Germline V CDR1 and CDR2: SGHRS, YFSETQ. There are 13 residues in the CDR3. The CDR3 region is CASSLDGYYEQYF. The CDR3 coding sequence is TGCGCCAGCAGCTTGGATGGGTACTACGAGCAGTACTTC.

This clonotype has only one observation. This chain joins TRBV12-3 or TRBV12-4 and TRBJ2-1; TRBD2 aligns across 9 bases. The CDR3 contains 15 residues. Trimming at V came to 2 bases and at J to 8 bases, leaving 7 bases not matched to a gene. In nucleotides, the CDR3 is TGTGCCAGCAGTTTAAGTAGCGGGAGTGGGGATGAGCAGTTCTTC. Residues: CASSLSSGSGDEQFF.

The table lists this clonotype with a count of one. The chain is built from TRBV20-1 and TRBJ2-5; D is possibly TRBD1 (6 bases). Deletions cut 5 bases from V and 3 bases from J, with 13 bases between. Germline V gene data show CDR1 as DFQATT and CDR2 as SNEGSKA (reference sequence). The CDR3 spans 13 residues. For the CDR3, the DNA is TGCAGTGCTTTAAACCGGGACAAAGAGACCCAGTACTTC. Translated, it gives CSALNRDKETQYF.

The chain combines TRBV7-9 with TRBJ2-7; D remains ambiguous. V lost 2 bases to trimming and J lost 5 bases, with 10 bases between them. The CDR3 consists of 13 residues. Per germline, CDR1 SEHNR and CDR2 FQNEAQ (reference sequence). Here the CDR3 DNA reads TGTGCCAGCAGCTTAACACAGCTCCACGAGCAGTACTTC. Protein: CASSLTQLHEQYF.

V is TRBV5-1 and J is TRBJ2-1; D is possibly TRBD2 (5 bases). The length of the CDR3 is 12 residues. Germline V gives CDR1 SGHRS, CDR2 YFSETQ. V gave up 0 bases and J gave up 8 bases, with 6 bases separating them. The CDR3 loop reads CASSLVRDEQFF. CDR3 sequence (DNA): TGCGCCAGCAGCTTGGTGCGGGATGAGCAGTTCTTC.

The genes are TRBV20-1 and TRBJ2-7; TRBD2 matches 7 bases. Germline CDR1 and CDR2: DFQATT and SNEGSKA (reference sequence). After removal of 3 bases from V and 3 bases from J, the junction contained 8 bases not matched to a gene. CDR3 length: 14 residues. The DNA of the CDR3 is TGCAGTGCTAGGGGGGGGGTATCTTACTACGAGCAGTACTTC. Its translation: CSARGGVSYYEQYF.

Details on this clonotype: One junction end does not reproduce the germline sequence, and a read error may be involved. The rearrangement links TRBV5-1 to TRBJ2-1; 10 bases are a match to TRBD2. CDR1 and CDR2 (germline): SGHRS, YFSETQ. CDR3 length: 13 amino acids. CDR3 loop: CASSLDFGLAAIF. CDR3 coding DNA: TGCGCCAGCAGCTTGGATTTTGGACTAGCGGCCATCTTC. The variable domain in full, with the rest retrieved from reference TRBV5-1 and TRBJ2-1, is KAGVTQTPRYLIKTRGQQVTLSCSPISGHRSVSWYQQTPGQGLQFLFEYFSETQRNKGNFPGRFSGRQFSNSRSEMNVSTLELGDSALYLCASSLDFGLAAIFGPGTRLTVL.

V is TRBV20-1 and J is TRBJ2-7, with 8 bases fitting TRBD2. Unmatched junction bases numbered 15, after V lost 0 bases and J lost 5 bases. From germline, CDR1 is DFQATT and CDR2 SNEGSKA (reference sequence). CDR3 length: 17 residues. In DNA form, the CDR3 reads TGCAGTGCTAGAGATCCACGGGGTAGCGGGGAATGGAACGAGCAGTACTTC. The encoded protein is CSARDPRGSGEWNEQYF.

This clonotype was detected once. The chain has TRBV9 and TRBJ1-1, with a tentative D call TRBD1 (5 bases). Germline V gene lookup returns CDR1 SGDLS and CDR2 YYNGEE. The CDR3 runs 17 residues. V was pared by 4 bases and J by 4 bases, with 23 bases between. Written as DNA, the CDR3 is TGTGCCAGCAGCCCCCGGGACTGGAGGCGGCTCGGCACTGAAGCTTTCTTT. Protein: CASSPRDWRRLGTEAFF.